These 30 T cell receptor beta chains originate from one sample sequenced in a study of shared clonotypes between healthy human individuals. Using immunoSEQ multiplex PCR, the repertoire was profiled, and TCRdb retains in-frame clones only, with some absent. The sample includes about 1.5 million clones, around 98% of them seen just once. The sequencing input was naive CD4+ T cells sorted from blood. The subset: CD45RA+ positively selected. These receptors all stem from a man aged 25 to 40 in good health.

In its sample, this clone was seen once. The rearrangement links TRBV29-1 to TRBJ2-1, with D hard to call. Germline-derived CDR1 and CDR2 are SQVTM and ANQGSEA. The CDR3 totals 15 residues. V lost 4 bases, J lost 2 bases, and 15 bases lay in between. CDR3 sequence (DNA): TGCAGCGTTGTGGGTTTAAGGGAAACCTACAATGAGCAGTTCTTC. As protein: CSVVGLRETYNEQFF.

The chain employs TRBV7-2 and TRBJ1-4; D gene ambiguous. The germline CDR1 and CDR2 sequences are SGHTA and FQGNSA. The CDR3 spans 16 residues. The V end lost 0 bases, the J end lost 3 bases, and 11 bases lay between the germline ends. This chain's CDR3 is CASSLASGISNEKLFF. In DNA, the CDR3 is TGTGCCAGCAGCTTAGCGTCCGGGATTTCTAATGAAAAACTGTTTTTT.

This clone is a singleton in its sample. The V call is TRBV18, the J call TRBJ2-3; possibly TRBD1 for D (6 bases). This CDR3 is built from 15 residues. Germline V gene sequence: CDR1 KGHSH, CDR2 LQKENI. The V end lost 4 bases, the J end lost 2 bases, and 13 bases lay between the germline ends. This CDR3 reads CASSRDRTLTDTQYF. CDR3 nucleotides: TGTGCCAGCTCACGCGACAGGACCCTCACAGATACGCAGTATTTT.

Turning to this clone: The sample carries other DNA sequences with the same CDR3. The rearrangement links TRBV7-2 to TRBJ2-1; 7 bases are a match to TRBD2. Trimming cost V 1 base and J 3 bases; bases outside gene matches: 3. The CDR3 totals 15 residues. The germline V gene encodes CDR1 SGHTA and CDR2 FQGNSA. CDR3 loop: CASSLGAGSYNEQFF. Written as DNA, the CDR3 is TGTGCCAGCAGCTTAGGAGCGGGAAGCTACAATGAGCAGTTCTTC.

V is TRBV18 and J is TRBJ2-2, with 7 bases matching TRBD2. V trimming: 1 base; J trimming: 1 base; junction bases outside the gene matches: 3. Germline loops: CDR1 KGHSH, CDR2 LQKENI. CDR3 length: 16 residues. CDR3 amino acids: CASSPLSGGNTGELFF. The CDR3 region has the DNA TGTGCCAGCTCACCACTCTCGGGAGGGAACACCGGGGAGCTGTTTTTT.

V is TRBV5-1 and J is TRBJ1-1; 7 bases are shared with TRBD1. The CDR3 extends over 12 amino acids. CDR1 and CDR2 from the germline V gene are SGHRS and YFSETQ. The junction had 3 bases not matched to a gene; V was cut back by 4 bases and J by 6 bases. The CDR3 loop reads CASSETGPEAFF. CDR3 bases: TGCGCCAGCAGCGAGACAGGGCCTGAAGCTTTCTTT.

The chain couples TRBV18 to TRBJ1-1; 9 bases are shared with TRBD1. The CDR3 totals 20 residues. The V gene's germline CDR1 is KGHSH and CDR2 LQKENI. Trimming cost V 1 base and J 0 bases; bases outside gene matches: 15. CDR3 in amino acids: CASSPLAAISDRGLNTEAFF. In DNA, the CDR3 is TGTGCCAGCTCACCACTAGCCGCCATATCGGACAGGGGTTTGAACACTGAAGCTTTCTTT.

This rearrangement joins TRBV6-5 to TRBJ2-7, with TRBD2 matching 7 bases. Germline CDR1 reads MNHEY; CDR2 reads SVGAGI. CDR3 length: 14 residues. The ends lost 6 bases at V and 3 bases at J; junction bases unmatched: 8. This chain's CDR3 is CASRKGRGIYEQYF. Here the CDR3 DNA reads TGTGCCAGCAGAAAGGGGCGGGGGATCTACGAGCAGTACTTC.

This clone was detected once. This chain uses TRBV2 with TRBJ1-5; 7 nucleotides align to TRBD1. The CDR3 is 15 amino acids. The J segment lost 2 bases and the V segment lost 2 bases, leaving 3 bases of the junction unmatched. Germline CDR1 and CDR2: SNHLY and FYNNEI. The CDR3 DNA sequence: TGTGCCAGCAGTGAAAGGGGGACAGGCAATCAGCCCCAGCATTTT. Translating it yields CASSERGTGNQPQHF.

V gene TRBV10-2 combines with J gene TRBJ2-7; 10 bases map to TRBD1. The CDR3 runs to 15 residues. With V trimmed by 5 bases and J by 5 bases, 9 bases remained unmatched. The germline V gene encodes CDR1 WSHSY and CDR2 SAAADI. CDR3 in amino acids: CASSLPGQGNHEQYF. CDR3 nucleotides: TGCGCCAGCAGTTTACCGGGACAGGGGAATCACGAGCAGTACTTC.

The chain employs TRBV6-4 and TRBJ1-5; D is unclear. The CDR3 extends over 13 amino acids. V was clipped by 3 bases and J by 4 bases, with 7 bases between them. Germline assignment: CDR1 MRHNA and CDR2 SNTAGT. The CDR3 DNA sequence: TGTGCCAGCAGTGAGGCGATTAATCAGCCCCAGCATTTT. Protein: CASSEAINQPQHF.

For the CDR3, the DNA is TGTGCCAGCCCCCACACACTTGGGCCTAACCGCATGGGGGATCAGCCCCAGCATTTT. This encodes CASPHTLGPNRMGDQPQHF. The chain links TRBV2 to TRBJ1-5; D is perhaps TRBD1 (5 bases). The CDR3 runs 19 residues. Per the germline V gene, CDR1 is SNHLY and CDR2 is FYNNEI. Trimming left V 8 bases short and J 5 bases short, with 31 bases between.

This clone was observed once. V gene TRBV5-1 combines with J gene TRBJ2-5, with D perhaps TRBD2 (6 bases). The CDR3 runs 16 residues. The germline V gene encodes CDR1 SGHRS and CDR2 YFSETQ. The germline V and J ends were trimmed by 0 bases and 1 base, with 13 bases remaining between them. CDR3 nucleotides: TGCGCCAGCAGCTTGGCCGCGACTAGTTCCCAAGAGACCCAGTACTTC. Translating it yields CASSLAATSSQETQYF.

V is TRBV23-1 and J is TRBJ2-7; 10 bases agree with TRBD1. TRBV23-1 is placed among ORFs of uncertain function. The trim removed 2 bases at V and 3 bases at J, leaving 4 bases unmatched. The CDR3 is 15 residues long. The DNA for the CDR3 is TGCGCCAGCAGTCAACCGGGACAGGGGATCTACGAGCAGTACTTC. The encoded protein is CASSQPGQGIYEQYF.

V and J are TRBV9 and TRBJ1-1; D gene ambiguous. The CDR3 contains 14 residues. Trimming took off 0 bases at V and 6 bases at J, with 12 bases between the two ends. Per germline, CDR1 SGDLS and CDR2 YYNGEE. The CDR3 is CASSVGSRLSEAFF. In DNA, the CDR3 is TGTGCCAGCAGCGTAGGGTCGAGGCTGTCTGAAGCTTTCTTT.

This chain uses TRBV19 with TRBJ2-7; D is unresolved. V was pared by 6 bases and J by 3 bases, with 9 bases between. Germline CDR1 reads LNHDA; CDR2 reads SQIVND (reference sequence). The CDR3 contains 12 residues. The CDR3 loop is CASRDGFYEQYF. CDR3 bases: TGTGCCAGTAGGGACGGGTTCTACGAGCAGTACTTC.

The chain employs TRBV27 and TRBJ2-6; D uncertain. V lost 1 base and J 1 base, leaving 5 bases between the germline ends. Germline V gene data show CDR1 as MNHEY and CDR2 as SMNVEV (reference sequence). The CDR3 loop spans 15 amino acids. As DNA, the CDR3 is TGTGCCAGCAGTTTATGGGCGTCTGGGGCCAACGTCCTGACTTTC. This gives the protein CASSLWASGANVLTF.

This chain uses TRBV2 with TRBJ2-2; D is unresolved. This CDR3 has 11 amino acids. V was pared by 7 bases and J by 6 bases, with 6 bases between. The germline V gene encodes CDR1 SNHLY and CDR2 FYNNEI. In DNA form, the CDR3 reads TGTGCCAGCATGGAATCCGGGGAGCTGTTTTTT. Translated: CASMESGELFF.

This chain joins TRBV7-2 and TRBJ2-5, with TRBD2 identical over 10 bases. The CDR3 spans 15 residues. V shed 5 bases and J 4 bases; nucleotides not matched to a gene: 7. Looked up from germline, CDR1 is SGHTA and CDR2 is FQGNSA. The CDR3 region is CASSLAPSGRETQYF. The CDR3 DNA follows: TGTGCCAGCAGCCTCGCGCCTAGCGGGAGAGAGACCCAGTACTTC. Full variable domain (rest looked up from reference TRBV7-2 and TRBJ2-5): GAGVSQSPSNKVTEKGKDVELRCDPISGHTALYWYRQSLGQGLEFLIYFQGNSAPDKSGLPSDRFSAERTGGSVSTLTIQRTQQEDSAVYLCASSLAPSGRETQYFGPGTRLLVL.

This clone is a singleton in its sample. A junction end diverges from the germline sequence, so it may reflect a read error. The CDR3 nucleotides read TGTGCCAGCACACCGCTCGGGACTAGCGGCAATAAGCAGTTCTTC. Translated: CASTPLGTSGNKQFF. This chain links TRBV18 with TRBJ2-1; 11 nucleotides line up with TRBD2. This CDR3 region has 15 residues. Germline assignment: CDR1 KGHSH and CDR2 LQKENI.

The chain links TRBV5-1 to TRBJ2-1, with D perhaps matching TRBD1 or TRBD2 (5 bases each). The germline V gene encodes CDR1 SGHRS and CDR2 YFSETQ. The CDR3 is 15 amino acids. Between the trimmed V and J ends, which lost 5 bases and 8 bases, there was a span of 20 bases. CDR3 in amino acids: CASRLPGPSMDEQFF. The CDR3 DNA follows: TGCGCCAGCAGACTCCCGGGACCGAGCATGGATGAGCAGTTCTTC.

J is TRBJ1-4 and V is TRBV6-1, with D unresolved. V lost 0 bases to trimming and J lost 11 bases, with 19 bases between them. Germline V lookup: CDR1 MNHNS, CDR2 SASEGT. The CDR3 has 16 amino acids. CDR3 in DNA: TGTGCCAGCAGTGAAGCGAGTGGGCCCCTAGTGTTGAAACTGTTTTTT. Its protein is CASSEASGPLVLKLFF.

This clone is a singleton in its sample. This sample also contains other DNA sequences that code for the same CDR3. The chain carries TRBV11-3 and TRBJ2-3; D is perhaps TRBD2 (5 bases). This CDR3 is built from 15 residues. Germline V gene lookup returns CDR1 SGHNT and CDR2 YENEEA. The germline V and J ends were trimmed by 1 base and 1 base, with 9 bases remaining between them. In DNA form, the CDR3 reads TGTGCCAGCAGCTTAGGAGGGCGGGGCACAGATACGCAGTATTTT. This gives the protein CASSLGGRGTDTQYF. The full variable domain, rest sourced from reference TRBV11-3 and TRBJ2-3, is EAGVVQSPRYKIIEKKQPVAFWCNPISGHNTLYWYLQNLGQGPELLIRYENEEAVDDSQLPKDRFSAERLKGVDSTLKIQPAELGDSAVYLCASSLGGRGTDTQYFGPGTRLTVL.

V gene TRBV9 combines with J gene TRBJ2-5; TRBD2 agrees at 9 bases. V was pared by 0 bases and J by 1 base, with 7 bases of the junction left unmatched. The germline CDR1 and CDR2 sequences are SGDLS and YYNGEE. CDR3 size: 17 residues. This CDR3 is CASSVGGVAGAQETQYF. In DNA, the CDR3 is TGTGCCAGCAGCGTAGGAGGGGTAGCGGGAGCCCAAGAGACCCAGTACTTC.

The chain joins TRBV7-8 to TRBJ2-2; TRBD2 agrees at 13 bases. The CDR3 totals 18 residues. The germline CDR1 and CDR2 sequences are SGHVS and FQNEAQ. The J segment lost 2 bases and the V segment lost 6 bases, leaving 9 bases of the junction unmatched. The CDR3 DNA reads TGTGCCAGCAGTCTTAGAACTAGCGGGAGGGTAAACACCGGGGAGCTGTTTTTT. It translates to CASSLRTSGRVNTGELFF.

The rearrangement links TRBV6-5 to TRBJ1-1, with no clear D. The CDR3 is 15 amino acids. V dropped 5 bases and J dropped 0 bases, with 13 bases sitting between them. Germline CDR1 and CDR2: MNHEY and SVGAGI. The CDR3 reads CASSRRDRVNTEAFF. DNA for the CDR3: TGTGCCAGCAGTCGGCGAGACCGGGTGAACACTGAAGCTTTCTTT.

This chain uses TRBV7-3 with TRBJ2-7; D remains ambiguous. Germline V gives CDR1 SGHTA, CDR2 FQGTGA. Trimming pared 0 bases from V and 2 bases from J, leaving 8 bases between. This CDR3 has 14 amino acids. The CDR3 nucleotides are TGTGCCAGCAGCTTAACGGGTCCTACCTACGAGCAGTACTTC. It translates to CASSLTGPTYEQYF.

The rearrangement uses TRBV29-1 and TRBJ2-7; D not certain. V was clipped by 0 bases and J by 4 bases, with 10 bases between them. This CDR3 region has 13 residues. Germline CDR1 and CDR2: SQVTM and ANQGSEA. The CDR3 here is CSVEDPLKYEQYF. The CDR3 coding sequence is TGCAGCGTTGAAGACCCACTGAAATACGAGCAGTACTTC.

V usage is TRBV18 and J usage is TRBJ1-1, with D possibly matching TRBD1 (5 bases). This CDR3 contains 14 residues. The germline CDR1 and CDR2 sequences are KGHSH and LQKENI. With 6 bases removed from V and 0 bases from J, the gap between germline ends came to 11 bases. Here the CDR3 reads CASSLRDVNTEAFF. The CDR3 region has the DNA TGTGCCAGCTCCCTCAGGGACGTGAACACTGAAGCTTTCTTT.

The gene calls are TRBV28 and TRBJ2-1; the D call may be TRBD1 or TRBD2 (5 bases each). Germline V gene sequence: CDR1 MDHEN, CDR2 SYDVKM. Trimming stripped 1 base from V and 12 bases from J, with 7 bases between. The CDR3 is made up of 11 amino acids. CDR3 coding DNA: TGTGCCAGCAGTTTATCTGGGACGCAGTTCTTC. It translates to CASSLSGTQFF.